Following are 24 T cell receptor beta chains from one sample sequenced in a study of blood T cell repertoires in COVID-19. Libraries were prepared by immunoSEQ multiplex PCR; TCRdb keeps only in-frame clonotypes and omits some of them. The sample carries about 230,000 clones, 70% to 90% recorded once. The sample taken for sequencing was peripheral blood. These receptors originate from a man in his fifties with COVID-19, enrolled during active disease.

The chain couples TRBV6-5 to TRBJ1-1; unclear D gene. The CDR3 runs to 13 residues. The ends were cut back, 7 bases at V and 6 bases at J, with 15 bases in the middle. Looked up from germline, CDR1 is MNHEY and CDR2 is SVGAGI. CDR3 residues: CASTGAGIAEAFF. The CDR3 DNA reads TGTGCCAGCACGGGAGCGGGTATTGCTGAAGCTTTCTTT.

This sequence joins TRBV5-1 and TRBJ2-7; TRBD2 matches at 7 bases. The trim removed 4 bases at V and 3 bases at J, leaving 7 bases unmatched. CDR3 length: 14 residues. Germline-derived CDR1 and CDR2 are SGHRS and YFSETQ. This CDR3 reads CASSIGTNNYEQYF. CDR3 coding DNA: TGCGCCAGCAGCATCGGGACTAACAACTACGAGCAGTACTTC.

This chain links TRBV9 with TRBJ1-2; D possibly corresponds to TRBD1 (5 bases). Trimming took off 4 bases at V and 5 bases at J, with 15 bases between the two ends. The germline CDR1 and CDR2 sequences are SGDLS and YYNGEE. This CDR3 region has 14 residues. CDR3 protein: CASSSVEGRYGYTF. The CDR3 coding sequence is TGTGCCAGCAGCTCAGTTGAGGGGAGGTATGGCTACACCTTC.

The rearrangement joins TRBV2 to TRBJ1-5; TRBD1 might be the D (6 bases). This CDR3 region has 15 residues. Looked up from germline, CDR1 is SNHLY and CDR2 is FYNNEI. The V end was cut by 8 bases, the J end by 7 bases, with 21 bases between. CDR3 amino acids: CASSEQGSRSQPQHF. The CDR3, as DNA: TGTGCCAGCTCTGAACAGGGCTCCCGTTCGCAGCCCCAGCATTTT. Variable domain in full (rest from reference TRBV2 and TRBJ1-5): EPEVTQTPSHQVTQMGQEVILRCVPISNHLYFYWYRQILGQKVEFLVSFYNNEISEKSEIFDDQFSVERPDGSNFTLKIRSTKLEDSAMYFCASSEQGSRSQPQHFGDGTRLSIL.

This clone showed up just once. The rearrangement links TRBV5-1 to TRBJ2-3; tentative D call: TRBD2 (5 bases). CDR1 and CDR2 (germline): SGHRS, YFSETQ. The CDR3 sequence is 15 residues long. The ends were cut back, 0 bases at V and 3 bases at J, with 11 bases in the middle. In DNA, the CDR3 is TGCGCCAGCAGCTTGGTCGGTCGAGGGACAGATACGCAGTATTTT. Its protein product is CASSLVGRGTDTQYF.

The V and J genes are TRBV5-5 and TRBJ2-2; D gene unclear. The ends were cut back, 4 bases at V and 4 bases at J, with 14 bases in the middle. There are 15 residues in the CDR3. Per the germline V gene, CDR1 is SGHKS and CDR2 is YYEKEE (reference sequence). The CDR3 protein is CASSQQLQVTGELFF. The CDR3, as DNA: TGTGCCAGCAGCCAACAGCTTCAGGTCACCGGGGAGCTGTTTTTT.

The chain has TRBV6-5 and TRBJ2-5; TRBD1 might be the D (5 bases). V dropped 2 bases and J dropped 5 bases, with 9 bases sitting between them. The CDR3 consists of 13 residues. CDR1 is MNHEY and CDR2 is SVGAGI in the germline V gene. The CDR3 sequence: CASSYGAGETQYF. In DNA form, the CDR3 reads TGTGCCAGCAGTTACGGGGCCGGGGAGACCCAGTACTTC.

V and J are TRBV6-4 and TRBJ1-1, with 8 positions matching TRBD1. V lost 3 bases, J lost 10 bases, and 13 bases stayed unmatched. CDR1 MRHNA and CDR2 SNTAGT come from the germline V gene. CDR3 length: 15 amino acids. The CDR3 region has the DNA TGTGCCAGCAGTGAGCGCCTCGGACAGGGAGTGAGAGCTTTCTTT. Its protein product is CASSERLGQGVRAFF.

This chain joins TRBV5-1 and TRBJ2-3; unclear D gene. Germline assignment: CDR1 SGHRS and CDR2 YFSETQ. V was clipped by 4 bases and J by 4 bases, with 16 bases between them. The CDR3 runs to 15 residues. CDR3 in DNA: TGCGCCAGCAGCCTCTACCCGTTTTTCCCAGATACGCAGTATTTT. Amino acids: CASSLYPFFPDTQYF.

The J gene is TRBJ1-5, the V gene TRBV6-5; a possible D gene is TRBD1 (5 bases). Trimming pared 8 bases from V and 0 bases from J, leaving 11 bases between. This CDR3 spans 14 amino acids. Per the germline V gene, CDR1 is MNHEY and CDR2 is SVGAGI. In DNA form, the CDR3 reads TGTGCCAGCCAGCGGGGGTATAGCAATCAGCCCCAGCATTTT. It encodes CASQRGYSNQPQHF.

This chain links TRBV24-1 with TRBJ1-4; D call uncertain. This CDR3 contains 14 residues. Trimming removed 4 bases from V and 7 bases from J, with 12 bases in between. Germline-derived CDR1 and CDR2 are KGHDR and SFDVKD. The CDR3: CATSDRTQGEKLFF. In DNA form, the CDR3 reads TGTGCCACCAGTGACAGGACTCAAGGTGAAAAACTGTTTTTT.

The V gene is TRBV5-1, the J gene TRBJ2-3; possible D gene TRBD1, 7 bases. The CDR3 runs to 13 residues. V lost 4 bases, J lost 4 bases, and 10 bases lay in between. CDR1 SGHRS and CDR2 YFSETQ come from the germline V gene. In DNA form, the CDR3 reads TGCGCCAGCAGCCCAGGGGGGTCAGATACGCAGTATTTT. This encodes CASSPGGSDTQYF.

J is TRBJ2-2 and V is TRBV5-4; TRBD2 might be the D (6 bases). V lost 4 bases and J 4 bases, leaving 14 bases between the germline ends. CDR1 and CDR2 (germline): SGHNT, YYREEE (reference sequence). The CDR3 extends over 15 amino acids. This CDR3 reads CASSIQLASTGELFF. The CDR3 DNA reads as TGTGCCAGCAGCATCCAACTAGCCAGCACCGGGGAGCTGTTTTTT.

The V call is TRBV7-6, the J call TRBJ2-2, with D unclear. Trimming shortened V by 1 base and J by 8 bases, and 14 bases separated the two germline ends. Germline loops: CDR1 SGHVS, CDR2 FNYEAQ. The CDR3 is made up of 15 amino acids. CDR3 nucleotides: TGTGCCAGCAGCTTAGTCAGACTGGCTATGGGGGAGCTGTTTTTT. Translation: CASSLVRLAMGELFF.

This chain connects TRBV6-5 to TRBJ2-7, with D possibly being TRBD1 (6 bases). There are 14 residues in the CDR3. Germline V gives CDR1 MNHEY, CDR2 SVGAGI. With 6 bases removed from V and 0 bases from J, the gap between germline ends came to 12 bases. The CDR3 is CASSLPTGSYEQYF. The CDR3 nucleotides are TGTGCCAGCAGCTTACCGACAGGCTCCTACGAGCAGTACTTC.

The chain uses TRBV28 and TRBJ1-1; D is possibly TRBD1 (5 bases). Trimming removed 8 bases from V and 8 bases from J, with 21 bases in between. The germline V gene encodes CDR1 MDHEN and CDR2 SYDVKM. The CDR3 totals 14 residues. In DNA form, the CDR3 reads TGTGCCAGCTATACCCTGGGACGGGGGATCGAAGCTTTCTTT. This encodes CASYTLGRGIEAFF.

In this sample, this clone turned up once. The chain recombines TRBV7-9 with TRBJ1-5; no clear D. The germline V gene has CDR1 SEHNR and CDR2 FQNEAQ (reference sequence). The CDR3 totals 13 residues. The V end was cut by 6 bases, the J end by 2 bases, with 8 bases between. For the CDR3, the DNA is TGTGCCAGCAGTTCCTACGGCAATCAGCCCCAGCATTTT. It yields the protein CASSSYGNQPQHF.

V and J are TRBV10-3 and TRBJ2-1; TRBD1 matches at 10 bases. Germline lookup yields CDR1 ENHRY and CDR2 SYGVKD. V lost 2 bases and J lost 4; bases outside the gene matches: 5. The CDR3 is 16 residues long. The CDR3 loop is CAISEGPGQGYNEQFF. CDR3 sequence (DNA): TGTGCCATCAGTGAGGGCCCGGGACAGGGGTACAATGAGCAGTTCTTC.

CDR3 region: CASSVTGGGTEAFF. CDR3 bases: TGTGCCAGCAGTGTCACAGGGGGAGGGACTGAAGCTTTCTTT. This chain joins TRBV27 and TRBJ1-1; TRBD1 matches at 8 bases. The ends lost 5 bases at V and 5 bases at J; junction bases unmatched: 7. In germline, CDR1 is MNHEY, CDR2 SMNVEV (reference sequence). The CDR3 loop spans 14 amino acids.

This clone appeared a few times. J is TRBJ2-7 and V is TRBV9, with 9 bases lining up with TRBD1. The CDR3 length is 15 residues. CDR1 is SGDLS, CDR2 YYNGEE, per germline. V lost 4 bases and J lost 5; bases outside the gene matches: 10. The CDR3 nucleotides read TGTGCCAGCAGCCTAGGGACAGGGCGGTATCACGAGCAGTACTTC. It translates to CASSLGTGRYHEQYF.

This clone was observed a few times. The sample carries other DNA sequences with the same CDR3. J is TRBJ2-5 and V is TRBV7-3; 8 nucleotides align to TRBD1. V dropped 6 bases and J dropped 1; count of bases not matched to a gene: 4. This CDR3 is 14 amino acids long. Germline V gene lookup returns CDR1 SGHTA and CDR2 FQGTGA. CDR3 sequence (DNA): TGTGCCAGCAGTTCAACAGGGGGCCAAGAGACCCAGTACTTC. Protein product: CASSSTGGQETQYF.

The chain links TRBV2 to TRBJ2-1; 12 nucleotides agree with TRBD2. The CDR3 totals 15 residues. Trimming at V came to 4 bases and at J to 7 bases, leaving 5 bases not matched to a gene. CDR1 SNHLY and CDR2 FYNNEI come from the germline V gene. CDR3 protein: CASSARLAGGNEQFF. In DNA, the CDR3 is TGTGCCAGCAGTGCGCGGCTAGCGGGAGGGAATGAGCAGTTCTTC.

As DNA, the CDR3 is TGCGCCAGCAGCTTCTTGCGGCAATCGAACACCGGGGAGCTGTTTTTT. This translates into CASSFLRQSNTGELFF. The chain joins TRBV5-1 to TRBJ2-2, with D hard to call. The CDR3 covers 16 residues. In germline, CDR1 is SGHRS, CDR2 YFSETQ. V was pared by 2 bases and J by 0 bases, with 11 bases between.

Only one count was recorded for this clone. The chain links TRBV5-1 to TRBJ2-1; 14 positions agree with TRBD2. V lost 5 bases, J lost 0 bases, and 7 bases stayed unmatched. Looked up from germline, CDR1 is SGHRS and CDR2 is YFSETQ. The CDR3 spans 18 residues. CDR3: CASRGVGTSGSSYNEQFF. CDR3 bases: TGCGCCAGCAGAGGGGTGGGGACTAGCGGGAGCTCCTACAATGAGCAGTTCTTC.